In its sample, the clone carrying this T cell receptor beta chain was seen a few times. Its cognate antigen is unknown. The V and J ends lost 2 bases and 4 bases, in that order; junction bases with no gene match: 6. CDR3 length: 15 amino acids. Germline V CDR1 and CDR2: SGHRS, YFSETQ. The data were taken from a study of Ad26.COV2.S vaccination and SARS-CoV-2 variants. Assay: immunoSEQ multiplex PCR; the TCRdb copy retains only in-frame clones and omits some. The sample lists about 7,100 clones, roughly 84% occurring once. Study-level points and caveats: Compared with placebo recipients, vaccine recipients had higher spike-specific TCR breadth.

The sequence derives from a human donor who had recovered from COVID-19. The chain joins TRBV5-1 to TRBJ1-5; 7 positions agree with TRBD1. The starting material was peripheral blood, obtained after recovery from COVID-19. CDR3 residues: CASSLQGMGNQPQHF. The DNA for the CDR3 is TGCGCCAGCAGCTTACAGGGGATGGGAAATCAGCCCCAGCATTTT.